This T cell receptor beta chain came from a study of cytomegalovirus exposure and HLA in healthy donors (dated by TCRdb to the late 2010s). General notes on the study: In an earlier analysis of 587 of the donors, around 290 Gb of sequence data and 90 million to 130 million unique TCR beta sequences from roughly 190 million T cells were reported. The number of donors typed differed by locus, with 629-630 for A, B, C, DRB1 and DQB1, around 560 for DQA1, over 600 for DPA1, and over 400 for DPB1. The study used immunosequencing to profile the T cell repertoires of about 670 subjects and linked those repertoires to cytomegalovirus serostatus. Among the approximately 430 genotyped donors, approximately 77% belonged to the genetic ancestry cluster associated with self-reported Caucasian donors. An early release that covered more than 550 HLA-typed donors contained approximately 300 gigabases of sequencing data and 70 million to 100 million unique TCR sequences. HLA typing included class I and class II loci at four-digit resolution. Roughly five DR-DQ haplotypes were handled as single units for association and clustering, since linkage in the cohort was strong. An earlier analysis of roughly 600 of the donors used high-throughput TCR beta sequencing to judge whether each TCR beta V gene segment behaved as functional or pseudogenic. To study patterns of TCR occurrence, a later analysis re-analyzed previously published TCR beta repertoires from 666 donors and added high-resolution HLA genotyping. High-throughput TCR immunosequencing, statistical association of individual TCRs with disease status, and machine learning were combined to predict cytomegalovirus infection status. Rather than using new phenotypic data, the later analysis identified candidate immune exposures from TCR beta sequences and from how often those sequences occurred across donors. All discovery cohort repertoires had been generated using a single sequencing platform. The study aimed to test whether signatures of past pathogen exposure could be identified by cataloging public T cell receptors. Among some 400 genotyped donors of the cohort, an average of around 250,000 unique TCR beta nucleotide sequences was sequenced per donor, of which about 18% were non-productive. A later genetic analysis used genome-wide SNP genotypes for about 55% of the 666 donors, treating that subset as a discovery cohort. Donor age, sex, ethnicity and CMV serostatus were compiled together with the repertoire data. Along with the approximately 650-subject first cohort, a separate validation cohort of some 130 different subjects was used.

The cohort was made up of roughly 670 healthy bone marrow donors. At the time of sampling, all cohort members were nominally healthy, though unrecorded immune exposures were likely present. The donor was CMV seropositive and belonged to the group of 250 to 350 seropositive cohort members. A peripheral blood sample was collected from each donor, and TCR beta sequencing was performed on peripheral blood mononuclear cells. Genomic DNA was extracted from the blood cell samples with the Qiagen DNeasy Blood Extraction Kit. Results the study describes overall, beyond this receptor: CMV serostatus was the only immune exposure information available for the cohort. Because counts were too low, 15 to 20 rarely observed V segments, including chromosome 9 orphons, were left out of the earlier analysis of roughly 600 of the donors. The study gave a list of 150 to 200 TCR beta chains associated with cytomegalovirus. Because some donors lacked HLA typing at each locus, the association tests relied only on the typed subset. A later analysis reported that several top co-occurrence clusters appeared linked to parvovirus B19, influenza, CMV and Epstein-Barr virus. Presence/absence analyses assumed roughly uniform sequencing depth across donors, an assumption that may not hold. In this cohort, only TCR beta chains were sequenced, and detectable features were limited by the absence of alpha or paired-chain data. In vitro tests confirmed that three of the cytomegalovirus-associated TCR beta chains recognize cytomegalovirus antigens. A group of highly shared sequence variants was considered likely to be a technical artifact of the sequencing pipeline. The 87-base-pair reads could not distinguish some IMGT-functional V segments, including TRBV6-2 and TRBV6-3, so those segments were excluded. A further reported finding was that TCR beta sequences accurately predicted the HLA-A and HLA-B alleles for most subjects in the first cohort. Specific HLA alleles were associated with over 15,000 TCR beta sequences at a false discovery rate of 0.05 in a later analysis. Most TCR sequences were observed very rarely across donors, whereas some public TCRs were present in many individuals. V-gene and J-gene trimming of TCR beta chains was associated with a missense DCLRE1C variant in a later genetic analysis, and the association was replicated in an independent cohort. The authors suggested that the approach could potentially be generalized to other disease states and immunological phenotypes. The classifier was reported to diagnose cytomegalovirus status with high specificity and sensitivity in both the original and validation cohorts. In a later analysis, the rate of TCR association differed among HLA loci, with DRB1 alleles having the most associated TCRs and HLA-C alleles having the fewest. In a later analysis, most CMV-associated TCR beta chains were found to appear HLA-restricted, with HLA associations seemingly driven largely by CMV exposure. Correlated functional status among segregating V segments might reflect linkage disequilibrium, but an unknown experimental factor could not be ruled out. Compared with the approximately 670-donor mean, donors in an Asian-associated ancestry cluster had fewer N-insertions in productive TCRs, according to a later genetic analysis. When HLA alleles, especially DR and DQ, strongly co-occurred, TCR associations were difficult to assign to individual alleles. In an earlier analysis of several hundred of the donors, most TCR beta V segments were observed in productive rearrangements about 87% or about 30% of the time, broadly matching IMGT annotations. In a later analysis, HLA-associated TCR beta chains were found to be more clonally expanded and to have lower generation probabilities than equally common non-associated chains.

To note about this clone: This clone's antigen is unknown. Base-call qualities are not available, and no considerably larger clone is one nucleotide away.

Library preparation employed the immunoSEQ multiplex PCR assay. The multiplex PCR relied on a mix of 60 forward primers for TCR Vbeta segments and 13 reverse primers for TCR Jbeta segments. Amplification of the CDR3 region of rearranged TCR beta genes was performed with a multiplex PCR assay on genomic DNA. Amplified TCR beta libraries were sequenced as 87-base-pair reads on the Illumina HiSeq System. Regarding the original processing steps: A later analysis tallied roughly 78 million unique TCR beta chains across the approximately 670 repertoires, and about 12 million of those chains were shared by two or more donors. To remove PCR and sequencing errors, raw reads were error-corrected and collapsed into unique sequences using a nearest-neighbor algorithm that merged closely related sequences. CDR3 sequences were aligned to IMGT reference sequences to assign V, D and J gene segments. For a sequence to be retained, a match of at least six nucleotides was required to both a V gene segment and a J gene segment. A rearrangement counted as productive if the CDR3 had no stop codons and remained in frame with V and J, and every other rearrangement counted as non-productive. Following IMGT convention, CDR3 was defined as the stretch from the second conserved V-encoded cysteine to the conserved J-encoded phenylalanine. The earlier analysis of fewer than 700 of the donors excluded sequences that lacked an unambiguous match to a single V gene segment. In an earlier analysis of 587 of the donors, V segments were called functional above 56.7% productive rearrangements and were called segregating when the between-donor standard deviation exceeded 5%. A statistical classification framework was developed to diagnose cytomegalovirus status using the catalog of TCR beta chain sequences. In a later analysis, TCR nucleotide sequences were compared against IMGT/GENE-DB human TR gene sequences so that V and J genes could be assigned. The TCRdist pipeline was used in a later analysis to assign CDR3 sequences and most-parsimonious VDJ recombination scenarios. In a later analysis, every TCR beta chain was defined by the combination of its CDR3 amino acid sequence and its V-gene family, and reads without a unique V-gene family were dropped. In a later analysis, 450 to 600 highly shared, low-generation-probability nucleotide sequences were removed to address suspected cross-contamination and a sequencing artifact. In a later analysis, a clonal expansion index for each public chain was calculated from normalized within-repertoire ranks of inferred template counts. Generation probabilities in a later analysis came from a VDJ recombination model fitted to out-of-frame rearrangements, and those results were checked against IGoR. Hypergeometric tests were used in a later analysis to score TCR-TCR, TCR-HLA and TCR-CMV co-occurrence, with a repertoire-size bias correction applied to the TCR pairs. In a later analysis, false discovery rates were estimated by permuting HLA or CMV assignments 20 times. In a later analysis, co-occurring TCRs were grouped using DBSCAN, and TCRdist sequence similarity was added for clustering within HLA-allele-positive subsets. Repertoires with fewer than 30,000 or more than 120,000 public chains were left out of co-occurrence clustering, as were four to six repertoires with anomalous nucleotide sharing. Here the immuneACCESS table is served through TCRdb, limited to in-frame sequences with V and J called. Missing clones are a known gap in these copies; in checked studies unresolved V genes cover under half, and the rest lacks a known reason. V and J calls and clone size are copied from that table; D and trimming were computed from the DNA. Counted in this sample were 85,000 to 130,000 clones; around three quarters of them appeared once. 4.1% of the sample comes from the top ten.

The germline V gene encodes CDR1 MGHDK and CDR2 SYGVNS. Measured from the cysteine to the phenylalanine, the CDR3 is 11 residues long. The retained sequence is limited to the CDR3, 33 bases, with the frame set at the first base. V is shortened by 2 bases, J by 8 bases, and the region joining them spans 6 bases. What was sequenced was PBMCs. The receptor comes from a female donor in good health and CMV-seropositive. The rearrangement combines TRBV25-1 with TRBJ1-2; the D gene cannot be resolved reliably. The CDR3 region reads CASSETGGYTF. The DNA is TGTGCCAGCAGTGAAACCGGGGGCTACACCTTC.